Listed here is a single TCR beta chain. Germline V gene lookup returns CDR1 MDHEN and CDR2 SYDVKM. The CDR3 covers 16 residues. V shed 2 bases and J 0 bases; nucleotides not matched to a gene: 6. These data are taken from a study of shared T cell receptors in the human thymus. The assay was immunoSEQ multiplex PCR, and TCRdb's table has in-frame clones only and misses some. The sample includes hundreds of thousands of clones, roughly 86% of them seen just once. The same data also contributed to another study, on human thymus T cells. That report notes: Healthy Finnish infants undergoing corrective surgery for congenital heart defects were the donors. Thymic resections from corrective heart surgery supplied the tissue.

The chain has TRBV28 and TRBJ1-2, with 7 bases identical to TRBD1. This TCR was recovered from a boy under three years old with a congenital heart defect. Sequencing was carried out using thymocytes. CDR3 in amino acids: CASSLTGDPANYGYTF. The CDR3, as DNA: TGTGCCAGCAGTTTAACAGGGGACCCAGCTAACTATGGCTACACCTTC.